The clone carrying this TCR beta chain showed up many times. This entry is derived from a study of spatial heterogeneity in lung cancer. Across the study: The mean occurrence of each unique TCR and UMI combination in raw reads exceeded 9.5.

Trimming stripped 8 bases from V and 4 bases from J, with 13 bases between. The CDR3 length is 13 residues. Time point in this sample: sample taken at primary tumor resection. Researchers sequenced whole RNA taken from tumor, nontumor lung or frozen PBMC without sorting. One entry per CDR3 protein, called by TCRdb with MiXCR from the 5' RACE reads. This sample carries tens of thousands of distinct CDR3 sequences, around 9% of them seen once, and the ten largest clones take 6.5% to 8.5%. The sample here was PBMCs, taken at surgery. This chain uses TRBV23-1 with TRBJ2-3; D may be TRBD1 or TRBD2 (6 bases each). TRBV23-1 falls under the ORF class, with uncertain function. This sequence originates from a male donor with early-stage non-small cell lung cancer. For the CDR3, the DNA is TGCGCCAGCCCCCGGAGGGGGTCAGATACGCAGTATTTT. Its protein product is CASPRRGSDTQYF.